This T cell receptor beta chain was captured in a study of OX40 agonist ivuxolimab in advanced cancers. Study as a whole: Patients assigned to dose escalation were diagnosed with hepatocellular carcinoma, melanoma, renal cell or head and neck cancer. Eligibility rules accepted prior anti-PD-1, anti-PD-L1 or anti-CTLA-4 therapy, and over 35% had some.

This CDR3 contains 14 residues. With 6 bases removed from V and 0 bases from J, the gap between germline ends came to 9 bases. Germline CDR1 reads MDHEN; CDR2 reads SYDVKM. This clone was counted once. Its antigen is currently unknown. TCRdb keeps only in-frame clones here, not all; method: immunoSEQ multiplex PCR. The repertoire holds some 50,000 clones, with just under 90% as singletons. Study conclusions and caveats: A proportion of nonresponders additionally exhibited low normalized T-cell clonal expansion.

The sequence was obtained from an adult with an advanced solid tumor such as melanoma, head and neck, liver or kidney cancer. The sequencing used CD4+ or CD8+ T cells sorted from blood, collected in a trial of the OX40 agonist ivuxolimab. J is TRBJ2-4 and V is TRBV28, with D perhaps being TRBD1 or TRBD2 (5 bases each). This chain's CDR3 is CASSPGTAKNIQYF. CDR3 in DNA: TGTGCCAGCAGCCCTGGGACAGCCAAAAACATTCAGTACTTC. Full variable domain (outside the CDR3, taken from reference TRBV28 and TRBJ2-4): DVKVTQSSRYLVKRTGEKVFLECVQDMDHENMFWYRQDPGLGLRLIYFSYDVKMKEKGDIPEGYSVSREKKERFSLILESASTNQTSMYLCASSPGTAKNIQYFGAGTRLSVL.